Listed below are T cell receptor beta chains from one sample, sequenced in a study of T cell changes during pregnancy in multiple sclerosis. Produced via immunoSEQ multiplex PCR; TCRdb's table is partial and in-frame only. The table shows about 68,000 clones, with 91% occurring only once. The sequenced sample was peripheral blood, obtained in the second trimester of pregnancy. Receptor source: a female donor with multiple sclerosis, enrolled in a pregnancy study. Both conserved end residues are part of each CDR3. D genes are given only for firm matches. Size values are once, few and many counts, or a class for expanded clones, and some rows have none.

abundance,d_gene,v_gene,j_gene,CDR3aa,CDR3nt
-,-,TRBV19,TRBJ2-3,CASSKRTDFSDTQYF,TGTGCCAGTAGTAAGAGGACAGATTTCTCCGATACGCAGTATTTT
-,TRBD1,TRBV6-5,TRBJ2-1,CASRAPGQGHNEQFF,TGTGCCAGCAGGGCCCCGGGACAGGGACACAATGAGCAGTTCTTC
-,-,TRBV7-2,TRBJ2-7,CASSSRGKSYEQYF,TGTGCCAGCAGCTCAAGAGGCAAGTCCTACGAGCAGTACTTC
-,TRBD2,TRBV5-4,TRBJ2-2,CASSLETSGFTGELFF,TGTGCCAGCAGCTTGGAGACTAGCGGGTTCACCGGGGAGCTGTTTTTT
-,TRBD1,TRBV9,TRBJ1-6,CASRLGQAENSPLHF,TGTGCCAGCAGGCTCGGACAGGCAGAAAATTCACCCCTCCACTTT
-,-,TRBV7-2,TRBJ2-1,CASSLFQGLGNEQFF,TGTGCCAGCAGCCTTTTTCAGGGTTTGGGTAATGAGCAGTTCTTC
-,-,TRBV15,TRBJ2-3,CATSRPDTTLDTQYF,TGTGCCACCAGCAGACCGGACACTACCCTGGATACGCAGTATTTT
-,TRBD2,TRBV4-2,TRBJ2-7,CASSQDRGEGYEQYF,TGTGCCAGCAGCCAAGATCGTGGGGAGGGCTACGAGCAGTACTTC
-,TRBD2,TRBV19,TRBJ2-2,CASSTAGAPTGELFF,TGTGCCAGTAGTACAGCGGGGGCCCCGACCGGGGAGCTGTTTTTT
once,-,TRBV15,TRBJ1-2,CATSRAGGLGNYGYTF,TGTGCCACCAGCAGAGCCGGGGGACTTGGGAACTATGGCTACACCTTC
-,-,TRBV4-2,TRBJ2-7,CASSQGGSAYEQYF,TGTGCCAGCAGCCAAGGCGGCAGCGCCTACGAGCAGTACTTC
-,TRBD1,TRBV6-5,TRBJ2-5,CASSMGQTTQYF,TGTGCCAGCAGCATGGGACAGACGACCCAGTACTTC
-,TRBD2,TRBV5-4,TRBJ2-3,CASSFRLAGAPEGQYF,TGTGCCAGCAGCTTTCGACTAGCGGGGGCGCCGGAGGGGCAGTATTTT
-,TRBD1,TRBV5-4,TRBJ1-3,CASSQQGRNTIYF,TGTGCCAGCAGCCAACAGGGGAGAAACACCATATATTTT
-,-,TRBV10-3,TRBJ2-3,CAISATDTQYF,TGTGCCATCAGTGCGACAGATACGCAGTATTTT
-,TRBD1,TRBV7-9,TRBJ2-2,CASRTRDRNTGELFF,TGTGCCAGCAGGACCCGGGACAGAAACACCGGGGAGCTGTTTTTT
-,TRBD1,TRBV6-1,TRBJ1-5,CASSSGTGNQPQHF,TGTGCCAGCAGCTCCGGGACAGGGAATCAGCCCCAGCATTTT
-,TRBD1,TRBV14,TRBJ1-1,CASSEGGTANTEAFF,TGTGCCAGCAGCGAGGGCGGGACAGCGAACACTGAAGCTTTCTTT
-,-,TRBV19,TRBJ1-5,CASSYVVQGNQPQHF,TGTGCCAGTAGTTACGTGGTTCAGGGGAATCAGCCCCAGCATTTT
-,-,TRBV5-8,TRBJ1-6,CASSLVGGWSPLHF,TGTGCCAGCAGCTTGGTTGGGGGCTGGTCACCCCTCCACTTT
-,-,TRBV9,TRBJ1-6,CASSAQGYNSPLHF,TGTGCCAGCAGCGCCCAGGGGTATAATTCACCCCTCCACTTT
-,TRBD2,TRBV6-5,TRBJ2-3,CASSSTSGDTDTQYF,TGTGCCAGCAGCTCGACTAGCGGGGACACAGATACGCAGTATTTT
-,-,TRBV23-1,TRBJ2-1,CASSQSTGRRYNEQFF,TGCGCCAGCAGTCAATCGACAGGTAGGAGGTACAATGAGCAGTTCTTC
-,-,TRBV7-2,TRBJ2-7,CASSPGGARAYEQYF,TGTGCCAGCAGCCCAGGCGGGGCGCGGGCCTACGAGCAGTACTTC
-,TRBD1,TRBV4-3,TRBJ1-5,CASSQDGRDRGNQPQHF,TGCGCCAGCAGCCAAGACGGCCGGGACAGGGGTAATCAGCCCCAGCATTTT
-,TRBD1,TRBV10-3,TRBJ2-1,CAISEGDRGPEQFF,TGTGCCATCAGTGAGGGAGACAGGGGGCCCGAGCAGTTCTTC
-,-,TRBV9,TRBJ1-3,CASSQARASGNTIYF,TGTGCCAGCAGCCAAGCCCGAGCTAGTGGAAACACCATATATTTT
-,-,TRBV7-2,TRBJ2-1,CASSPAGSYNEQFF,TGTGCCAGCAGCCCGGCGGGGAGCTACAATGAGCAGTTCTTC
-,TRBD1,TRBV6-5,TRBJ2-1,CASSYSRDRDNEQFF,TGTGCCAGCAGTTACTCCCGGGACAGGGACAATGAGCAGTTCTTC
once,-,TRBV30,TRBJ1-2,CAWSSLGALGNYGYTF,TGTGCCTGGTCATCCTTGGGGGCGTTGGGTAACTATGGCTACACCTTC
once,TRBD1,TRBV9,TRBJ2-5,CASSVGGTGGLQETQYF,TGTGCCAGCAGCGTAGGGGGAACAGGGGGCTTGCAAGAGACCCAGTACTTC
-,TRBD1,TRBV7-2,TRBJ1-1,CASSSIGQGAVQAFF,TGTGCCAGCAGCTCTATCGGACAGGGGGCTGTCCAAGCTTTCTTT
-,TRBD1,TRBV6-5,TRBJ1-1,CASSYLDRGSTEAFF,TGTGCCAGCAGTTACTTGGACAGGGGAAGTACTGAAGCTTTCTTT
-,-,TRBV6-4,TRBJ2-2,CASSDGPGSRTGELFF,TGTGCCAGCAGTGACGGCCCAGGGTCGCGCACCGGGGAGCTGTTTTTT
-,TRBD2,TRBV4-3,TRBJ2-3,CASSQIAGGITDTQYF,TGCGCCAGCAGCCAAATAGCGGGGGGAATCACAGATACGCAGTATTTT
-,TRBD1,TRBV7-9,TRBJ2-6,CASTVGTGASGANVLTF,TGTGCCAGCACCGTCGGGACAGGAGCCTCTGGGGCCAACGTCCTGACTTTC
once,TRBD1,TRBV4-3,TRBJ2-7,CASSSGTGGFYEQYF,TGCGCCAGCAGCAGCGGGACAGGGGGCTTCTACGAGCAGTACTTC
-,-,TRBV9,TRBJ1-4,CASSGPGFEKLFF,TGTGCCAGCAGCGGACCAGGGTTTGAAAAACTGTTTTTT
-,-,TRBV7-3,TRBJ2-5,CASSLGSVSRETQYF,TGTGCCAGCAGCTTAGGGAGCGTGTCGCGCGAGACCCAGTACTTC
-,TRBD2,TRBV7-6,TRBJ2-5,CASSSYPMTSGGMETQYF,TGTGCCAGCAGCTCCTACCCTATGACTAGCGGGGGGATGGAGACCCAGTACTTC
-,-,TRBV30,TRBJ1-1,CAWSVLAVGLGHLGTEAFF,TGTGCCTGGAGTGTACTGGCCGTGGGGTTAGGACACCTGGGTACTGAAGCTTTCTTT
once,TRBD2,TRBV19,TRBJ2-7,CASSRIPSGDYEQYF,TGTGCCAGTAGTCGGATCCCTAGCGGGGATTACGAGCAGTACTTC
once,TRBD1,TRBV10-3,TRBJ1-2,CAISEGTDYGYTF,TGTGCCATCAGTGAGGGGACAGACTATGGCTACACCTTC
-,-,TRBV23-1,TRBJ2-5,CASSHRFQETQYF,TGCGCCAGCAGTCACAGGTTCCAAGAGACCCAGTACTTC
-,-,TRBV7-6,TRBJ1-1,CASSPWGEGAEAFF,TGTGCCAGCAGTCCCTGGGGGGAAGGGGCTGAAGCTTTCTTT
-,-,TRBV7-3,TRBJ2-1,CASSLNEVSNEQFF,TGTGCCAGCAGCTTAAATGAAGTCAGCAATGAGCAGTTCTTC
-,-,TRBV6-6,TRBJ2-7,CASSYLGSYEQYF,TGTGCCAGCAGTTACTTGGGCTCCTACGAGCAGTACTTC
once,TRBD1,TRBV2,TRBJ1-2,CASRGPGQGAGYTF,TGTGCCAGCAGGGGTCCGGGACAGGGGGCAGGCTACACCTTC
-,-,TRBV4-3,TRBJ2-3,CASSQEPTGYSDTQYF,TGCGCCAGCAGCCAGGAGCCGACGGGGTATTCAGATACGCAGTATTTT
-,TRBD1,TRBV18,TRBJ1-2,CASSPGQGSYGYTF,TGTGCCAGCTCACCGGGACAGGGGAGCTATGGCTACACCTTC
-,-,TRBV4-1,TRBJ1-2,CASSQDAYFGGGEGYTF,TGCGCCAGCAGCCAAGATGCGTATTTCGGGGGAGGGGAGGGCTACACCTTC
once,TRBD2,TRBV12-5,TRBJ2-1,CASGLVLAGGTYNEQFF,TGTGCTAGTGGTTTGGTATTAGCGGGGGGAACCTACAATGAGCAGTTCTTC
-,-,TRBV7-3,TRBJ1-3,CASSLRGQPGNTIYF,TGTGCCAGCAGCTTAAGAGGACAGCCGGGGAACACCATATATTTT